This T cell receptor beta chain was found in a study of CD8 T cells in Susac syndrome. Overall study results and limits: In TEMRA cells and active patients, CD8+ clonal expansion in Susac reached its peak.

Reverse transcription of 0.5 to 1 ug RNA was performed with random hexamers. TCRdb re-analysed the immunoSEQ multiplex PCR reads in MiXCR, keeping a single row per CDR3 protein. The repertoire holds some 97,000 distinct CDR3 sequences, with nearly 97% as singletons. Regarding this clonotype: Its target is not known.

J gave up 9 bases and V 6 bases, and 13 bases lay outside the gene matches. Germline V gives CDR1 PRHDT, CDR2 FYEKMQ (reference sequence). The CDR3 contains 15 residues. The material sequenced was CD8+ T cells from PBMCs. This TCR was recovered from a human donor with Susac syndrome. The chain couples TRBV13 to TRBJ2-1, with 8 bases fitting TRBD2. The CDR3 bases are TGTGCCAGCAGTCTAGAAGCGGCGGGAGGAGGTGAGCAGTTCTTC. It translates to CASSLEAAGGGEQFF.